Listed here are 2 T cell receptor beta chains from one sample, sequenced in a study of blood T cell repertoires in COVID-19. Clones were read by immunoSEQ multiplex PCR, and TCRdb kept only the in-frame ones, dropping some. In the table there are around 97,000 clones, about 90% of which are singletons. What was sequenced was peripheral blood. These receptors were obtained from a human donor in a cohort sampled during active COVID-19.

This sequence joins TRBV5-1 and TRBJ1-1; no clear D gene. Germline CDR1 reads SGHRS; CDR2 reads YFSETQ. CDR3 length: 16 amino acids. V was clipped by 2 bases and J by 3 bases, with 17 bases between them. The CDR3 DNA reads TGCGCCAGCAGCTTAACCTTTACAGATCTTTACACTGAAGCTTTCTTT. Its protein product is CASSLTFTDLYTEAFF.

The gene calls are TRBV6-5 and TRBJ2-7; 7 nucleotides line up with TRBD2. Germline values: CDR1 MNHEY, CDR2 SVGAGI. The CDR3 sequence is 14 residues long. The trim removed 5 bases at V and 2 bases at J, leaving 6 bases unmatched. The CDR3 bases are TGTGCCAGCAGTCAGGCGGGACTAACCTACGAGCAGTACTTC. It translates to CASSQAGLTYEQYF.